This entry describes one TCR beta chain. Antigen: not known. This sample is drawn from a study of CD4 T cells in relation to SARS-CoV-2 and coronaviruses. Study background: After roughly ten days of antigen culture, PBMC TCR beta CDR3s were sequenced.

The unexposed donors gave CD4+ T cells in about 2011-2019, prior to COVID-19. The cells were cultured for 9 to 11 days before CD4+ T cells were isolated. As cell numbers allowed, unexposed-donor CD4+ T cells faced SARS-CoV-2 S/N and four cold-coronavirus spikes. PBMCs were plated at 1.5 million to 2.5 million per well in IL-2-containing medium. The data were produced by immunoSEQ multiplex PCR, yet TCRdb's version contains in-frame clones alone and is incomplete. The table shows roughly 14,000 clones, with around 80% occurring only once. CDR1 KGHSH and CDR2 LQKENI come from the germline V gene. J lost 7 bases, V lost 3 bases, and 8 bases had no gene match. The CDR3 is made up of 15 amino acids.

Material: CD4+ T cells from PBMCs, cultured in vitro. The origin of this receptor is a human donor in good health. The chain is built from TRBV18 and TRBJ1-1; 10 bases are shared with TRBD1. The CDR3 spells CASSPGTGALREAFF. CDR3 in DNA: TGTGCCAGCTCACCCGGGACAGGGGCGTTACGTGAAGCTTTCTTT.